The next 3 T cell receptor beta chains were all read from a single sample in a study of vaccination effects on CD4 cells after COVID-19. Method: immunoSEQ multiplex PCR; TCRdb's copy keeps in-frame clones and lacks some. The data contain 40,000 to 45,000 clones, around 77% of them singletons. The antigens for these receptors are not known. Viral peptide pools were used in the ViraFEST assay to expand antigen-specific CD4+ T cells, and sequencing came afterward. Culture lasted over 9 days before CD4+ T cell isolation. Prior SARS-CoV-2 infection was absent in the vaccine recipients, as shown by negative nucleocapsid antibodies. The source material was CD4+ T cells from PBMCs cultured with HCoV-NL63 spike peptides, sampled before COVID-19 vaccination. These receptors were obtained from a human donor who received a COVID-19 vaccine.

This clone was detected a few times. The chain is built from TRBV10-3 and TRBJ2-7, with 7 bases identical to TRBD1. CDR1 ENHRY and CDR2 SYGVKD come from the germline V gene. CDR3 length equals 13 residues. Unmatched junction bases numbered 10, after V lost 10 bases and J lost 4 bases. In nucleotides, the CDR3 is TGTGCCACCGAAGACAGGGCAAGGTACGAGCAGTACGTC. Encoded protein: CATEDRARYEQYV.

This clone was seen more than once but under ten times. CDR3 sequence: CASSLQENTEAFF. DNA of the CDR3: TGTGCCAGCAGCCTACAAGAGAACACTGAAGCTTTCTTT. The V call is TRBV7-3, the J call TRBJ1-1; D is uncertain. The germline gives CDR1 SGHTA, CDR2 FQGTGA. The CDR3 is 13 amino acids. The germline V and J ends were trimmed by 5 bases and 1 base, with 8 bases remaining between them.

The rearrangement links TRBV5-4 to TRBJ2-5, with 7 nucleotides matching TRBD2. Germline V gene lookup returns CDR1 SGHNT and CDR2 YYREEE (reference sequence). The CDR3 sequence is 15 residues long. Trimming at V came to 4 bases and at J to 8 bases, leaving 14 bases not matched to a gene. The CDR3 DNA follows: TGTGCCAGCAGCCAAGGAGGGCGGGGGAGTACCACCCAGTACTTC. Amino acids: CASSQGGRGSTTQYF.